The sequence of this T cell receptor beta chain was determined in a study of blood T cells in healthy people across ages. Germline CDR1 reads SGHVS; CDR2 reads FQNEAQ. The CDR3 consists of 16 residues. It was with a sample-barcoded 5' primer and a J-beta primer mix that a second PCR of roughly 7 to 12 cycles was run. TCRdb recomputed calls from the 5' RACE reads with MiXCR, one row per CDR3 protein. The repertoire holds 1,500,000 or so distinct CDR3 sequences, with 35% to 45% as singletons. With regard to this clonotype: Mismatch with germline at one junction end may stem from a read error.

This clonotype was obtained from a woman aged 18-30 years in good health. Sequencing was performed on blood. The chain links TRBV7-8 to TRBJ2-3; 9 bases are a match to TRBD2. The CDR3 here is CASSLGLAGDSDAQYF. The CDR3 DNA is TGTGCCAGCAGCTTAGGGTTAGCGGGAGATTCAGATGCGCAGTATTTT.